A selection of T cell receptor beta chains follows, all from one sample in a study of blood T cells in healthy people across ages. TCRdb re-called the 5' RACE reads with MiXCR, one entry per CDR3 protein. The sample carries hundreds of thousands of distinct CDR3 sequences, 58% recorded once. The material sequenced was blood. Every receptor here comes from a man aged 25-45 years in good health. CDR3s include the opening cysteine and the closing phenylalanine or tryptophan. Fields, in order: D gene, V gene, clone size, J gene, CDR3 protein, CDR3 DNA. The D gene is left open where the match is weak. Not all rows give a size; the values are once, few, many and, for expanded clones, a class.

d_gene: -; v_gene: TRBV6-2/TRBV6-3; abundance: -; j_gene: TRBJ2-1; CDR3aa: CVSSYVDNEQFF; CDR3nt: TGTGTCAGCAGTTATGTCGACAATGAGCAGTTCTTC
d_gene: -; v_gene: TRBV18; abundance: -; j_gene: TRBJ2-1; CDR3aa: CASSPLQVPNEQFF; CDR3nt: TGTGCCAGCTCTCCCCTTCAGGTCCCCAATGAGCAGTTCTTC
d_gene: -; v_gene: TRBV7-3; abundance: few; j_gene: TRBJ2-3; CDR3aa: CASSATSRGTDTQYF; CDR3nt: TGTGCCAGCAGCGCAACTAGTCGGGGCACAGATACGCAGTATTTT
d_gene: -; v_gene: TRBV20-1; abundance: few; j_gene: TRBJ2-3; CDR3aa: CSASVDGGPLGETDTQYF; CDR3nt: TGCAGTGCTAGCGTGGACGGGGGACCTCTAGGGGAGACAGATACGCAGTATTTT
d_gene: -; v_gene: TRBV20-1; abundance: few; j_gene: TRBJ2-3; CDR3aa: CSARPELGTDTQYF; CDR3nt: TGCAGTGCTAGACCCGAACTAGGCACAGATACGCAGTATTTT
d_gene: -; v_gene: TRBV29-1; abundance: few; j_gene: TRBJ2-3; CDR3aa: CSVKRSPGTDTQYF; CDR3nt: TGCAGCGTGAAACGTAGTCCGGGAACAGATACGCAGTATTTT
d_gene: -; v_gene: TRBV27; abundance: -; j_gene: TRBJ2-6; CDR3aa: CASSGMTQGWGANVLTF; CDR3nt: TGTGCCAGCAGTGGAATGACACAGGGTTGGGGGGCCAACGTCCTGACTTTC
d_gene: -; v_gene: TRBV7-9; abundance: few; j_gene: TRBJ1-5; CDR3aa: CASSGDNYQPQHF; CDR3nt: TGTGCCAGCAGCGGGGACAACTATCAGCCCCAGCATTTT
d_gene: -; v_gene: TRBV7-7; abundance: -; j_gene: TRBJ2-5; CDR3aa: CASSLNGQPQETQYF; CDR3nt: TGTGCCAGCAGCTTAAACGGACAGCCCCAAGAGACCCAGTACTTC
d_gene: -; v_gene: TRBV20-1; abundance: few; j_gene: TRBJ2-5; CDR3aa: CSARGSGIETQYF; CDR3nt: TGCAGTGCTAGAGGTTCCGGGATAGAGACCCAGTACTTC
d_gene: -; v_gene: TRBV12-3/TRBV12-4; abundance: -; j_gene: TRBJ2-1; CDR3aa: CASSLAGVYGNEQFF; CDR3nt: TGTGCCAGCAGTTTAGCGGGAGTCTATGGGAATGAGCAGTTCTTC
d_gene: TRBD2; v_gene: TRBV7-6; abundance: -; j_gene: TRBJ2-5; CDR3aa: CASSAGGQGTQYF; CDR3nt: TGTGCCAGCAGCGCGGGGGGCCAAGGGACCCAGTACTTC
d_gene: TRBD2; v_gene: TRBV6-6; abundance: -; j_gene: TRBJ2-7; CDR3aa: CASRSPGLASQGEQYF; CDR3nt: TGTGCCAGCAGGTCTCCGGGACTAGCCTCTCAGGGCGAGCAGTACTTC
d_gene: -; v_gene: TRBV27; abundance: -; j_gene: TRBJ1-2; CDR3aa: CASSLSRTGSGYTF; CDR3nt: TGTGCCAGCAGTTTGTCGAGAACAGGGAGTGGCTACACCTTC
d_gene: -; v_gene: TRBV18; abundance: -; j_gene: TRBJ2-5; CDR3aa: CASSPPGSEETQYF; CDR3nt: TGTGCCAGCTCACCCCCAGGGTCGGAAGAGACCCAGTACTTC
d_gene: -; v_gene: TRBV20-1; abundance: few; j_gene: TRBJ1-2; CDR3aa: CSASNSQGYTF; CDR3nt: TGCAGTGCTAGTAATTCCCAGGGCTACACCTTC
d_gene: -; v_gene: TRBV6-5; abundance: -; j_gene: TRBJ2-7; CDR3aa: CASSYSPPVIKGFVYEQYF; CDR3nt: TGTGCCAGCAGTTACTCCCCCCCCGTAATCAAAGGTTTTGTCTACGAGCAGTACTTC
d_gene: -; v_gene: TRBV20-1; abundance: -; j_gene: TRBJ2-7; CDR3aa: CSARGGAFYEQYF; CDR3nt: TGCAGTGCTAGGGGGGGGGCCTTCTACGAGCAGTACTTC